What follows are 31 T cell receptor beta chains derived from one specimen sequenced in a study of tumor-infiltrating lymphocytes in primary liver carcinoma. A constant-region primer primed TCR beta cDNA synthesis from about 530 ng of total RNA. Generation of the TCR beta libraries relied on three nested multiplex PCR rounds using slightly modified ARM-PCR. A C-beta reverse primer was combined with TRBV1-TRBV30 forward primers in the first two PCR rounds, and each round had about 10 cycles. TCRdb reanalysed the multiplex PCR reads using MiXCR and keeps one entry per CDR3 protein. Among tens of thousands of distinct CDR3 sequences listed, 76% were seen once. Investigators took RNA and DNA out together from approximately 22-30 mg of unsorted bulk tissue. Material for sequencing was liver tumor tissue from sampling region 5. Indicated subset: tumor region T5, tumor centre. The receptors come from a middle-aged man with primary liver carcinoma and hepatitis B virus infection.

As regards this clonotype: The conserved phenylalanine or tryptophan normally closing the CDR3 is absent here, so this likely arose from a read error. Because the CDR3's place on the DNA is in doubt, the DNA is left out and the CDR3 is given as listed by TCRdb. The V gene is TRBV12-3 or TRBV12-4, the J gene TRBJ2-2; TRBD1, the table's D call, lacks a check against the DNA. The CDR3 region is 12 residues in length, termini included. The CDR3 sequence is CASSPQGGELFS.

The table lists this clonotype with a few counts. One end of the junction is discordant with germline, which a read error may explain. This chain uses TRBV12-3 or TRBV12-4 with TRBJ1-2; the D gene is possibly TRBD1 (6 bases). This CDR3 is built from 13 residues. DNA for the CDR3: TGTGCCAGCAGTTTGAGGGGGGCGGGGGGCTGCACATTC. The encoded protein is CASSLRGAGGCTF.

CDR3 sequence reads: CANSLGLLAGMNEQFF. The CDR3 nucleotides are TGTGCCAATAGCTTAGGGCTCCTAGCGGGAATGAATGAGCAGTTCTTC. The rearrangement uses TRBV11-2 and TRBJ2-1; 9 bases fit TRBD2. CDR1 and CDR2 from the germline V gene are SGHAT and FQNNGV. The CDR3 contains 16 residues. The ends lost 10 bases at V and 7 bases at J; junction bases unmatched: 17.

In its sample, this clonotype was seen many times. The chain joins TRBV12-3 or TRBV12-4 to TRBJ2-1; 8 bases match TRBD2. With V trimmed by 5 bases and J by 6 bases, 3 bases remained unmatched. There are 13 residues in the CDR3. The CDR3 nucleotides are TGTGCCAGCAGTCCGACTAGCGCCAATGAGCAGTTCTTC. This codes for CASSPTSANEQFF.

With regard to this clonotype: A junction end diverges from the germline sequence, so it may reflect a read error. The chain links TRBV4-2 to TRBJ1-4; D may be TRBD1 (6 bases). Germline CDR1 is LGHNA and CDR2 is YNFKEQ. The CDR3 length is 15 residues. This CDR3 reads CASSPHQGTNGKLFF. The CDR3 bases are TGTGCCAGTAGCCCCCATCAGGGGACTAATGGAAAACTGTTCTTT.

This clonotype was detected ten times or more. A much larger clone is a single base away; this may be a read error. This CDR3 is missing its conserved last phenylalanine or tryptophan, likely due to a read error. The chain carries TRBV14 and TRBJ1-2; possibly TRBD1 for D (5 bases). The CDR3 is 14 amino acids. CDR1 and CDR2 (germline): SGHDN, FVKESK. V was clipped by 4 bases and J by 3 bases, with 12 bases between them. CDR3 nucleotides: TGTGCCAGCAGCCCGGGACGGACTTACTATGGCTACACCTCC. It translates to CASSPGRTYYGYTS.

The chain links TRBV7-2 to TRBJ2-7, with a weak D call TRBD2 (6 bases). This CDR3 has 14 residues. Looked up from germline, CDR1 is SGHTA and CDR2 is FQGNSA. V was clipped by 1 base and J by 2 bases, with 9 bases between them. CDR3 region: CASSLGPSAYEQYF. The CDR3 DNA sequence: TGTGCCAGCAGCTTAGGGCCTAGCGCCTACGAGCAGTACTTC.

This clonotype is termed medium-sized. The chain is built from TRBV11-3 and TRBJ2-2; 7 bases line up with TRBD1. The CDR3 has 13 residues. Trimming cost V 5 bases and J 7 bases; bases outside gene matches: 4. Germline V gives CDR1 SGHNT, CDR2 YENEEA. The CDR3 region has the DNA TGTGCCAGCAGCGACCGGACAGGCGGGGAGCTGTTTTTT. Translated: CASSDRTGGELFF.

This clonotype occurred many times. This may be a read error: a much more frequent sequence differs by one nucleotide. The rearrangement uses TRBV5-1 and TRBJ2-2; D possibly matches TRBD1 or TRBD2 (6 bases each). The CDR3 loop spans 14 amino acids. CDR1 and CDR2 (germline): SGHRS, YFSETQ. The CDR3 nucleotides are TGCACCAGTAAAAGGGGGGAGAACACCGGGGAGCTGTTTTTT. Translated: CTSKRGENTGELFF.

This clonotype has a single count. This is likely a read error, given that the CDR3 carries no conserved phenylalanine or tryptophan at its end. This sequence joins TRBV6-2 or TRBV6-3 and TRBJ1-1; D is unresolved. The CDR3 is made up of 14 amino acids. The germline V gene encodes CDR1 MNHEY and CDR2 SVGEGT. The CDR3 protein is CASSYPELNTGAFL. The CDR3 DNA is TGTGCCAGCAGTTACCCAGAGCTGAATACTGGAGCTTTCCTT.

About this clonotype itself: The CDR3 ends on some other residue instead of the conserved phenylalanine or tryptophan, so this is likely a read error. It is unclear where the CDR3 begins or ends on the DNA, so no DNA is shown, and the CDR3 is as TCRdb lists it. The CDR3 is CSGLTQGMETKYL. The chain employs TRBV29-1 and TRBJ2-5; the table's D call, TRBD1, has no DNA check behind it. The CDR3 extends over 13 residues, inclusive of both ends. Germline CDR1 and CDR2: SQVTM and ANQGSEA.

In its sample, this clonotype was seen many times. This chain joins TRBV7-9 and TRBJ2-7; D assignment may be TRBD1 or TRBD2 (5 bases each). The CDR3 is 15 amino acids. Trimming left V 7 bases short and J 3 bases short, with 19 bases between. From germline, CDR1 is SEHNR and CDR2 FQNEAQ (reference sequence). The CDR3 sequence is CASTDATGHFYEQYF. CDR3 DNA sequence: TGTGCCAGCACCGACGCGACGGGGCATTTCTACGAGCAGTACTTC.

The chain joins TRBV6-5 to TRBJ2-6, with unresolved D. CDR3 length: 14 amino acids. Germline V gene lookup returns CDR1 MNHEY and CDR2 SVGAGI. The DNA of the CDR3 is TGTGCATGCAGTCAAGACTCAGGGGCCAACGTCCTGACTTTC. Its translation is CACSQDSGANVLTF.

In its sample, this clonotype was seen many times. The rearrangement uses TRBV5-4 and TRBJ2-5; D call uncertain. V lost 6 bases to trimming and J lost 2 bases, with 11 bases between them. Germline CDR1 SGHNT, CDR2 YYREEE (reference sequence). This CDR3 region has 13 residues. The CDR3 is CASTSRPQETQYF. CDR3 in DNA: TGTGCCAGCACCTCAAGGCCGCAAGAGACCCAGTACTTC.

Note on this clonotype: The junction shows a germline mismatch at one end, possibly a read error. This sequence joins TRBV4-2 and TRBJ2-3, with 7 bases that match TRBD2. CDR1 and CDR2 (germline): LGHNA, YNFKEQ. This CDR3 spans 18 amino acids. The CDR3 sequence is CACSQVALLAEARDTQYF. CDR3 in DNA: TGTGCCTGCAGCCAAGTGGCGCTTCTAGCGGAAGCGAGAGATACGCAGTATTTT.

This clonotype was observed at least ten times. This chain connects TRBV6-6 to TRBJ1-6, with a weak D call TRBD1 (5 bases). In germline, CDR1 is MNHNY, CDR2 SVGAGI (reference sequence). V was clipped by 3 bases and J by 8 bases, with 11 bases between them. The CDR3 runs 14 residues. CDR3 amino acids: CASSYRDRYSPLHF. CDR3 bases: TGTGCCAGCAGTTATCGGGACCGGTATTCACCCCTCCACTTT.

This clonotype came up once. In DNA form, the CDR3 reads TGTGCCAGCAGCCACGGGACTCGCGGAGCTGGCGAGCAGTACTTC. It yields the protein CASSHGTRGAGEQYF. The rearrangement uses TRBV4-2 and TRBJ2-7; D is possibly TRBD2 (6 bases). V lost 3 bases, J lost 6 bases, and 18 bases lay in between. This CDR3 contains 15 residues. The germline V gene has CDR1 LGHNA and CDR2 YNFKEQ.

Here the CDR3 reads CVGRTGQQGNTEAFF. The CDR3 DNA is TGTGTCGGCAGAACCGGACAGCAGGGGAACACTGAAGCTTTCTTT. This chain links TRBV28 with TRBJ1-1, with D tentatively TRBD1 (6 bases). Germline V gene data show CDR1 as MDHEN and CDR2 as SYDVKM. This CDR3 region has 15 residues.

A word on this clonotype: Its ends do not fully match the called genes, so a read error is possible. The chain couples TRBV5-5 to TRBJ2-3, with TRBD2 matching over 14 bases. Germline CDR1 is SGHKS and CDR2 is YYEKEE (reference sequence). CDR3 length: 20 residues. As DNA, the CDR3 is TGTGCCAGCAACTTGGCTCCACCAGGGACTAGCGGGAGTGGTACAGATACGCAGTATTTT. This encodes CASNLAPPGTSGSGTDTQYF.

In the case of this clonotype: No conserved phenylalanine or tryptophan is present at the end of the CDR3, so a read error is the likely explanation. The chain links TRBV6-2 or TRBV6-3 to TRBJ1-2, with a possible D match to TRBD1 (6 bases). This CDR3 comprises 12 residues. The germline CDR1 and CDR2 sequences are MNHEY and SVGEGT. V shed 8 bases and J shed 4 bases, with 11 bases lying between them. Here the CDR3 DNA reads TGTGCCAGCGGCGGACAGAGCTATGGCTACACCGTC. This encodes CASGGQSYGYTV.

The sample holds one count of this clonotype. A read error is possible here, since a much larger clone lies one base away. This chain uses TRBV24-1 with TRBJ2-5, with D maybe TRBD2 (6 bases). This CDR3 contains 14 residues. CDR1 and CDR2 from the germline V gene are KGHDR and SFDVKD. Written as DNA, the CDR3 is TGTGCCACCAGTGTCGGGGGTGATTCGGAGATCCAGTACTTC. Amino acids: CATSVGGDSEIQYF.

In regard to this clonotype: An end of the junction differs from the germline gene, which may be a read error. The rearrangement uses TRBV11-2 and TRBJ2-7, with D possibly being TRBD2 (7 bases). There are 16 residues in the CDR3. The germline V gene has CDR1 SGHAT and CDR2 FQNNGV. Here the CDR3 DNA reads TGTGCCAGCAACTTCATACGGGGGGCCATACATAACGAGCAATACTTC. Amino acids: CASNFIRGAIHNEQYF. The full variable domain, its missing parts supplied by reference TRBV11-2 and TRBJ2-7, is EAGVAQSPRYKIIEKRQSVAFWCNPISGHATLYWYQQILGQGPKLLIQFQNNGVVDDSQLPKDRFSAERLKGVDSTLKIQPAKLEDSAVYLCASNFIRGAIHNEQYFGPGTRLTVT.

About this clonotype itself: This CDR3 is missing its conserved last phenylalanine or tryptophan, likely due to a read error. The chain has TRBV4-2 and TRBJ2-7, with 12 bases matching TRBD2. Germline-derived CDR1 and CDR2 are LGHNA and YNFKEQ. The length of the CDR3 is 18 residues. Here the CDR3 DNA reads TGTGCCAGCTGCCAATACGGACTAGCGGGAATCGGGTCCTACGAGCAGTACATC. This encodes CASCQYGLAGIGSYEQYI.

In regard to this clonotype: As the CDR3 is not closed by the conserved phenylalanine or tryptophan, this likely results from a read error. V and J are TRBV10-3 and TRBJ2-7; TRBD2 agrees at 16 bases. In germline, CDR1 is ENHRY, CDR2 SYGVKD. This CDR3 has 19 residues. This CDR3 is CAITKRLGLAGGFSYQQYL. Here the CDR3 DNA reads TGTGCCATCACCAAACGATTGGGACTAGCGGGAGGGTTCTCCTACCAGCAGTACTTA.

This clonotype is a singleton in its sample. Here the CDR3 omits its conserved ending phenylalanine or tryptophan, so a read error is the likely source. The DNA is omitted, as the CDR3 cannot be located on it reliably, and the CDR3 follows TCRdb's listing. This chain joins TRBV10-3 and TRBJ2-7; the tabulated D call, TRBD2, remains unverified against the DNA. CDR1 is ENHRY, CDR2 SYGVKD, per germline. The CDR3 contains 16 residues when both ends are counted. CDR3 sequence reads: CAISERLADRRNEQYI.

On this clonotype itself: The CDR3 carries no conserved terminal phenylalanine or tryptophan, so it likely arises from a read error. It is unclear where the CDR3 begins or ends on the DNA, so no DNA is shown, and the CDR3 is as TCRdb lists it. The V and J genes are TRBV10-3 and TRBJ2-7; the D call TRBD2 from the table was never checked on the DNA. Germline CDR1 reads ENHRY; CDR2 reads SYGVKD. The CDR3 is made up of 19 amino acids, end residues included. The CDR3 protein is CAITKRSGLAGEFSYEEYL.

Regarding this clonotype: One end of the junction does not line up with germline, which may come from a read error. V is TRBV11-2 and J is TRBJ2-5; D possibly uses TRBD1 or TRBD2 (8 bases each). CDR1 is SGHAT, CDR2 FQNNGV, per germline. This CDR3 has 16 residues. The CDR3 here is CASSLTAGGSGGAQYF. CDR3 in DNA: TGCGCCAGCAGCTTAACAGCAGGGGGCTCGGGGGGGGCCCAGTACTTC.

The J gene is TRBJ2-1, the V gene TRBV11-2, with TRBD2 matching over 10 bases. The germline CDR1 and CDR2 sequences are SGHAT and FQNNGV. V was pared by 7 bases and J by 13 bases, with 16 bases of the junction left unmatched. CDR3 size: 15 residues. CDR3 DNA: TGTGCCAGCAACCCCCAGCGGGAGGGATCGGGTGAACAGTTCTTC. As protein: CASNPQREGSGEQFF.

On this clonotype: Germline and junction disagree at one end, which may indicate a read error. The V and J genes are TRBV10-3 and TRBJ1-2; D is uncertain. Germline loops: CDR1 ENHRY, CDR2 SYGVKD. The CDR3 totals 11 residues. CDR3 loop: CAIRLVEGYAF. The CDR3 bases are TGTGCCATCCGTCTTGTGGAGGGCTACGCCTTC.

This clonotype was found a few times. DNA of the CDR3: TGTGCCAGCAGCTTGGCGAGACTAGCGTGGGCGGGCACCGGGGAGCTGTTTTTT. The encoded protein is CASSLARLAWAGTGELFF. The chain recombines TRBV5-4 with TRBJ2-2; 8 nucleotides agree with TRBD2. With V trimmed by 0 bases and J by 4 bases, 11 bases remained unmatched. CDR3 length: 18 amino acids. CDR1 and CDR2 from the germline V gene are SGHNT and YYREEE (reference sequence).

With respect to this clonotype: A read error may produce the germline difference seen at one junction end. The V and J genes are TRBV5-5 and TRBJ1-1; maybe TRBD1 (5 bases). This CDR3 is 16 amino acids long. Looked up from germline, CDR1 is SGHKS and CDR2 is YYEKEE (reference sequence). The CDR3 sequence is CVSSLAAGTGRTGAFF. CDR3 bases: TGTGTCAGCAGCTTGGCCGCGGGGACTGGGAGGACTGGAGCTTTCTTT. Complete variable domain (other parts from reference TRBV5-5 and TRBJ1-1): DAGVTQSPTHLIKTRGQQVTLRCSPISGHKSVSWYQQVLGQGPQFIFQYYEKEERGRGNFPDRFSARQFPNYSSELNVNALLLGDSALYLCVSSLAAGTGRTGAFFGQGTRLTVV.